These 9 T cell receptor beta chains were all obtained from the same sample, sequenced in a study of response to subunit inactivated influenza vaccine. TCRdb ran MiXCR on the RT-PCR reads and lists one entry per CDR3 protein. Found here are roughly 570,000 distinct CDR3 sequences, over 10% of them singletons; the top ten hold 13%. This specimen consisted of PBMCs from blood, obtained about 40 days after vaccination. These receptors were collected from a man aged 45-60 years who received an inactivated influenza vaccine.

V usage is TRBV28 and J usage is TRBJ2-3, with D unresolved. Germline-derived CDR1 and CDR2 are MDHEN and SYDVKM. Trimming shortened V by 7 bases and J by 3 bases, and 5 bases separated the two germline ends. CDR3 length: 11 amino acids. The CDR3 protein is CASKKTDTQYF. CDR3 coding DNA: TGTGCCAGCAAGAAGACAGATACGCAGTATTTT.

This clonotype has a count of ten or more. The chain uses TRBV7-3 and TRBJ2-3; 12 bases map to TRBD2. Germline V CDR1 and CDR2: SGHTA, FQGTGA. The CDR3 loop spans 16 amino acids. V shed 0 bases and J 4 bases; nucleotides not matched to a gene: 2. The CDR3 is CASSLTRLAGADTQYF. CDR3 coding DNA: TGTGCCAGCAGCTTAACTCGACTAGCGGGAGCAGATACGCAGTATTTT.

This chain joins TRBV12-3 or TRBV12-4 and TRBJ1-1; possibly TRBD1 for D (6 bases). The CDR3 is 16 amino acids. The V and J ends lost 5 bases and 1 base respectively, with 17 bases between them. CDR3 coding DNA: TGTGCCAGCAGTGACCGCGCAGGGGCTAGGAACACTGAAGCTTTCTTT. As protein: CASSDRAGARNTEAFF.

This clonotype was recorded a few times. This CDR3 is CASSESRTSGAEQFF. CDR3 DNA sequence: TGCGCCAGCAGTGAGTCTAGGACTAGCGGGGCTGAGCAGTTCTTC. J is TRBJ2-1 and V is TRBV10-2; TRBD2 aligns across 12 bases. CDR1 WSHSY and CDR2 SAAADI come from the germline V gene. The CDR3 length is 15 residues. V lost 0 bases and J lost 9; bases outside the gene matches: 3.

This clonotype was recorded many times. The rearrangement joins TRBV20-1 to TRBJ2-3, with D unclear. The CDR3 spans 15 residues. Germline V gene lookup returns CDR1 DFQATT and CDR2 SNEGSKA (reference sequence). Trimming took off 0 bases at V and 2 bases at J, with 12 bases between the two ends. CDR3: CSARDSHENTDTQYF. CDR3 in DNA: TGCAGTGCTAGAGATTCGCACGAAAACACAGATACGCAGTATTTT.

The chain uses TRBV27 and TRBJ2-5, with TRBD1 matching over 8 bases. V dropped 5 bases and J dropped 5; count of bases not matched to a gene: 4. The CDR3 consists of 13 residues. Looked up from germline, CDR1 is MNHEY and CDR2 is SMNVEV (reference sequence). CDR3 sequence: CASSKTGVETQYF. The CDR3 region has the DNA TGTGCCAGCAGTAAGACAGGGGTGGAGACCCAGTACTTC.

J is TRBJ2-7 and V is TRBV9; 9 nucleotides match TRBD2. The V gene's germline CDR1 is SGDLS and CDR2 YYNGEE. The J segment lost 7 bases and the V segment lost 3 bases, leaving 14 bases of the junction unmatched. This CDR3 spans 16 amino acids. For the CDR3, the DNA is TGTGCCAGCAGCGACGACGGCGGGAGGGCCGTAGGGGAGCAGTACTTC. It encodes CASSDDGGRAVGEQYF.

This clonotype was recorded a few times. The chain combines TRBV7-9 with TRBJ1-1; a possible D gene is TRBD1 (6 bases). Trimming shortened V by 5 bases and J by 6 bases, and 16 bases separated the two germline ends. The CDR3 totals 14 residues. Looked up from germline, CDR1 is SEHNR and CDR2 is FQNEAQ (reference sequence). The CDR3 reads CASSPSTGLAEAFF. The CDR3 nucleotides read TGTGCCAGCAGCCCTAGCACAGGGTTGGCTGAAGCTTTCTTT.

This clonotype was recorded a few times. The chain couples TRBV5-1 to TRBJ2-1; tentative D call: TRBD2 (6 bases). The CDR3 is 12 amino acids. Germline V gene data show CDR1 as SGHRS and CDR2 as YFSETQ. V was trimmed by 0 bases and J by 15 bases, leaving 13 bases between them. As DNA, the CDR3 is TGCGCCAGCAGCTTGGAGGCGGGGCAGAGGTTCTTC. Translated, it gives CASSLEAGQRFF.